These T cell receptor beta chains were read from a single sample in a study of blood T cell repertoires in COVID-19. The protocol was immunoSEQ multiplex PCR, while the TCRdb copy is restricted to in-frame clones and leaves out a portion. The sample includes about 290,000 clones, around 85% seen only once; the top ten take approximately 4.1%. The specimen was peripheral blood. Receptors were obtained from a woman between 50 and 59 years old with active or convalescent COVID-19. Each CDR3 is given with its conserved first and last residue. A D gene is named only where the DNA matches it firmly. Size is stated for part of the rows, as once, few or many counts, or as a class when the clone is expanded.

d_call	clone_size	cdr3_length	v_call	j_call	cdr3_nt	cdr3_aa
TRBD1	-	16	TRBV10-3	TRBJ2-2	TGTGCCATCAGAACAGGGGGCTCAGGGAACACCGGGGAGCTGTTTTTT	CAIRTGGSGNTGELFF
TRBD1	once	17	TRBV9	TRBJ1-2	TGTGCCAGCAGCCGAGGGACAGGCCCGACACTATCGGACGGCTACACCTTC	CASSRGTGPTLSDGYTF
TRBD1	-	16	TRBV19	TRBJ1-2	TGTGCCAGTAGTATGATCGGACAGGACCATAACTATGGCTACACCTTC	CASSMIGQDHNYGYTF
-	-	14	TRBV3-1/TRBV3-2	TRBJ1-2	TGTGCCAGCAGCCCCGACACACGCCTCTATGGCTACACCTTC	CASSPDTRLYGYTF
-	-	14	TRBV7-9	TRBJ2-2	TGTGCCAGCAGCCCGGGAGTTAACACCGGGGAGCTGTTTTTT	CASSPGVNTGELFF
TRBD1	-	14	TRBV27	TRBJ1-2	TGTGCCAGCAGCAGCGTGGGACAGGGCTATGGCTACACCTTC	CASSSVGQGYGYTF
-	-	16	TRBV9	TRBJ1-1	TGTGCCAGCCAAGCCACCGGGAGAGGGCCGAACACTGAAGCTTTCTTT	CASQATGRGPNTEAFF
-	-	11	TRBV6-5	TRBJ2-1	TGTGCCAGCGTCAGGGGTACTCGGGAGTTCTTC	CASVRGTREFF
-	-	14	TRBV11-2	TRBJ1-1	TGTGCCAGCAGCTTAGAGAGGGCACTGGGAGAAGCTTTCTTT	CASSLERALGEAFF
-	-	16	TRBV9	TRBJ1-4	TGTGCCAGCAGCGCACACCTTCCCTTCATTAATGAAAAACTGTTTTTT	CASSAHLPFINEKLFF
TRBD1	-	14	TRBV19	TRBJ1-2	TGTGCCAGTAGTAGTCCAGGGGGCGACTATGGCTACACCTTC	CASSSPGGDYGYTF
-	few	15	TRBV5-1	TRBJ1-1	TGCGCCAGCAGCTTGGCGGGCGGGGGGAACACTGAAGCTTTCTTT	CASSLAGGGNTEAFF
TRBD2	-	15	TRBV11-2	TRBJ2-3	TGTGCCAGCAGCCTTACTAGCGGGAGGGTAAATACGCAGTATTTT	CASSLTSGRVNTQYF
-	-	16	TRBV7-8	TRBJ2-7	TGTGCCAGCAGCTTAGATCGGTGGGAGAGGACCTACGAGCAGTACTTC	CASSLDRWERTYEQYF
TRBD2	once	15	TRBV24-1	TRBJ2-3	TGTGCCACCAGTGACCCAGCGGGGGGCACAGATACGCAGTATTTT	CATSDPAGGTDTQYF
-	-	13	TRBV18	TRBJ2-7	TGTGCCAGCTCACAACAGGAAAGCTACGAGCAGTACTTC	CASSQQESYEQYF
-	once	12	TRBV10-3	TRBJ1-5	TGTGCCATCAGTGAGTCGGCAGGGCCCCAGCATTTT	CAISESAGPQHF
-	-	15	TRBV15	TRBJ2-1	TGTGCCACCAGCAGACCCGGTAACCTAGCTGTTGAGCAGTTCTTC	CATSRPGNLAVEQFF
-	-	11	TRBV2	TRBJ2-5	TGTGCCGCACTTCTTTCGGAGACCCAGTACTTC	CAALLSETQYF
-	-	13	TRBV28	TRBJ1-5	TGTGCCAGCAGGTCAGGGGGCAATCAGCCCCAGCATTTT	CASRSGGNQPQHF
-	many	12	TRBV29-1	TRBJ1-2	TGCAGCGTGTCGGGACACCGCGGAGGCTACACCTTC	CSVSGHRGGYTF
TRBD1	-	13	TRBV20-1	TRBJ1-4	TGCAGTGCTAGTCCCGGGACAGCCGAAAAACTGTTTTTT	CSASPGTAEKLFF
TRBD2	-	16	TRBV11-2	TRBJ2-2	TGTGCCAGCAGCTTAGATCGACTAGCGGGAACCGGGGAGCTGTTTTTT	CASSLDRLAGTGELFF
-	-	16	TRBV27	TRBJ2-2	TGTGCCAGCAGTCTGGGACTGAGCCCTGGCACCGGGGAGCTGTTTTTT	CASSLGLSPGTGELFF
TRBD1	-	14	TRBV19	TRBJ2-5	TGTGCCAGTAGTGACCGGGACAGAATGGAGACCCAGTACTTC	CASSDRDRMETQYF
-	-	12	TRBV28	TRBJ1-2	TGTGCCAGCACCGACAGGCTTTATGGCTACACCTTC	CASTDRLYGYTF
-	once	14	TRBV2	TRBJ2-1	TGTGCCAGCAGTGTACGCGGGAACTACAATGAGCAGTTCTTC	CASSVRGNYNEQFF
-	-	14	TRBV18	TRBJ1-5	TGTGCCAGCTCACAAGGACAGCCAATCTACCCCCAGCATTTT	CASSQGQPIYPQHF
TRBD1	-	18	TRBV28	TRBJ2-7	TGTGCCAGCAGTCCCCAGAGGTACAGGGGGCCAATAACCTACGAGCAGTACTTC	CASSPQRYRGPITYEQYF
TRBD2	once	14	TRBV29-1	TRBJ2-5	TGCAGCGCCGAGGCCGGGACTAGCGGCAAGACCCAGTACTTC	CSAEAGTSGKTQYF
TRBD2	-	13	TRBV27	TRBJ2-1	TGTGCCAGCAGTTTATTGCGGGGGGGTGAGCAGTTCTTC	CASSLLRGGEQFF
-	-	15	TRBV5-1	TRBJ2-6	TGCGCCAGCAGCGCAACAGGCAGGGGGGCCAACGTCCTGACTTTC	CASSATGRGANVLTF
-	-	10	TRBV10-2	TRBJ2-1	TGCGCCAGCAGTGAGACGAGTTTGGTCTTC	CASSETSLVF